The source of this TCR beta chain is a study of blood T cell repertoires in COVID-19. At the level of the study: Acute-phase and convalescent COVID-19 samples originated in the United States, Italy and Spain.

CDR1 and CDR2 (germline): GTSNPN, SVGIG (reference sequence). Deletions cut 0 bases from V and 0 bases from J, with 6 bases between. The CDR3 is 15 residues long. This clone has more than one count but fewer than ten. Original methodology: Amplification with reference gene primers provided the estimates of nucleated cell counts. Data came from immunoSEQ multiplex PCR; TCRdb stores just in-frame clones and leaves some out. V and J calls and clone size are given by that table; D and trimming were obtained from the DNA. The top ten clones hold roughly 8.6% of a sample with over 200,000 clones, approximately 90% of them seen once.

Sequenced material: PBMCs or T cells enriched from blood (not recorded which). V gene TRBV30 combines with J gene TRBJ1-6; TRBD1 might be the D (5 bases). The receptor was derived from a man in his forties who had recovered from COVID-19. CDR3 loop: CAWSVRGSYNSPLHF. CDR3 DNA: TGTGCCTGGAGTGTAAGGGGCTCCTATAATTCACCCCTCCACTTT.